The 20 T cell receptor beta chains below were found in one sample sequenced in a study of OX40 agonist ivuxolimab in advanced cancers. Some clones are missing from TCRdb's copy, which holds only in-frame ones; the method was immunoSEQ multiplex PCR. The table has some 35,000 clones, roughly three quarters seen once. The material sequenced was CD4+ or CD8+ T cells sorted from blood, taken in a trial of the OX40 agonist ivuxolimab. Every receptor here comes from an adult with an advanced solid tumor such as melanoma, head and neck, liver or kidney cancer.

J is TRBJ2-4 and V is TRBV6-1, with 7 bases aligning to TRBD1. After removal of 3 bases from V and 7 bases from J, the junction contained 15 bases not matched to a gene. Germline values: CDR1 MNHNS, CDR2 SASEGT. This CDR3 is built from 17 residues. The CDR3 DNA is TGTGCCAGCAGTGAGTTGTTCTCAGGGGGTCTTGGTAACATTCAGTACTTC. This gives the protein CASSELFSGGLGNIQYF.

The chain carries TRBV5-1 and TRBJ1-6, with TRBD1 matching over 8 bases. V dropped 3 bases and J dropped 10; count of bases not matched to a gene: 6. This CDR3 contains 14 residues. The germline CDR1 and CDR2 sequences are SGHRS and YFSETQ. CDR3 DNA: TGCGCCAGCAGCTCGCAGGGGGCGCGGTCACCCCTCCACTTT. It translates to CASSSQGARSPLHF.

This clone was observed a handful of times. The chain couples TRBV5-1 to TRBJ1-2; 10 bases align to TRBD1. This CDR3 is 19 amino acids long. CDR1 SGHRS and CDR2 YFSETQ come from the germline V gene. The trim removed 4 bases at V and 4 bases at J, leaving 19 bases unmatched. The CDR3 protein is CASSMTRIGTGARSYGYTF. The CDR3 DNA reads as TGCGCCAGCAGCATGACCCGGATTGGGACAGGGGCGAGAAGCTATGGCTACACCTTC.

This clone was seen more than once but under ten times. The rearrangement joins TRBV7-9 to TRBJ2-5; the D is unclear. V lost 4 bases and J lost 1, with 13 bases in between. This CDR3 comprises 15 residues. Germline V gene data show CDR1 as SEHNR and CDR2 as FQNEAQ (reference sequence). The CDR3 sequence: CASSSKGGLQETQYF. The CDR3 DNA sequence: TGTGCCAGCAGCTCAAAGGGCGGCCTCCAAGAGACCCAGTACTTC.

This chain links TRBV7-8 with TRBJ1-3; D is possibly TRBD1 (5 bases). V was shortened by 1 base and J by 0 bases, with 10 bases between the two germline ends. The CDR3 is made up of 16 amino acids. CDR1 and CDR2 (germline): SGHVS, FQNEAQ. CDR3 in DNA: TGTGCCAGCAGCTTAGGGACAACTGCCTCTGGAAACACCATATATTTT. As protein: CASSLGTTASGNTIYF.

There are a few counts of this clone. The CDR3 loop reads CASSFETGGTGELFF. The CDR3 DNA is TGTGCCAGCAGTTTTGAGACAGGGGGCACCGGGGAGCTGTTTTTT. V and J are TRBV28 and TRBJ2-2; 9 nucleotides line up with TRBD1. The CDR3 has 15 amino acids. With V trimmed by 3 bases and J by 4 bases, 3 bases remained unmatched. Looked up from germline, CDR1 is MDHEN and CDR2 is SYDVKM.

Note on this clone: Other DNA sequences of this sample code for an identical CDR3. The V gene is TRBV30, the J gene TRBJ1-3, with D unresolved. From germline, CDR1 is GTSNPN and CDR2 SVGIG (reference sequence). The CDR3 contains 12 residues. V was cut by 3 bases and J by 1 base, with 4 bases left in between. CDR3 bases: TGTGCCTGGAGGGGGTCTGGAAACACCATATATTTT. Residues: CAWRGSGNTIYF.

On this clone: The same CDR3 arises from other DNA sequences in this sample as well. This chain uses TRBV11-2 with TRBJ1-4; possibly TRBD1 for D (5 bases). Deletions cut 5 bases from V and 5 bases from J, with 9 bases between. The length of the CDR3 is 13 residues. Germline V gene lookup returns CDR1 SGHAT and CDR2 FQNNGV. CDR3 DNA sequence: TGTGCCAGCAGCCGCGACAGAAATGAAAAACTGTTTTTT. Its protein product is CASSRDRNEKLFF.

This chain links TRBV11-2 with TRBJ2-1; either TRBD1 or TRBD2 may fit D (5 bases each). The CDR3 runs 14 residues. Trimming stripped 2 bases from V and 10 bases from J, with 15 bases between. Germline values: CDR1 SGHAT, CDR2 FQNNGV. For the CDR3, the DNA is TGTGCCAGCAGCTTAAGTGGCTGGGGGTCGGAGCAGTTCTTC. This encodes CASSLSGWGSEQFF.

The genes are TRBV9 and TRBJ2-2; D might be TRBD1 or TRBD2, each matching 8 bases. This CDR3 is 18 amino acids long. Germline CDR1 is SGDLS and CDR2 is YYNGEE. Trimming left V 4 bases short and J 4 bases short, with 23 bases between. The CDR3 loop is CASSPSPGGDRSTGELFF. The CDR3 nucleotides are TGTGCCAGCAGCCCCTCGCCGGGGGGGGACAGGTCCACCGGGGAGCTGTTTTTT.

The V and J genes are TRBV12-5 and TRBJ2-1; no clear D gene. The CDR3 loop spans 15 amino acids. Germline CDR1 and CDR2: LGHNT and FRNRAP. V lost 2 bases and J 3 bases, leaving 11 bases between the germline ends. The CDR3 DNA sequence: TGTGCTAGTGGTTTGACTACCTATAACTACAATGAGCAGTTCTTC. Amino acid sequence: CASGLTTYNYNEQFF.

The chain employs TRBV30 and TRBJ2-7; unclear D gene. The V and J ends lost 0 bases and 12 bases respectively, with 21 bases between them. The CDR3 runs to 14 residues. Germline CDR1 GTSNPN, CDR2 SVGIG (reference sequence). This CDR3 reads CAWSVPAQTLNMYF. The CDR3 DNA reads as TGTGCCTGGAGTGTACCAGCACAGACCCTCAACATGTACTTC.

V gene TRBV30 combines with J gene TRBJ2-2, with 10 bases aligning to TRBD2. The germline gives CDR1 GTSNPN, CDR2 SVGIG (reference sequence). Trimming took 2 bases from V and 6 from J; bases not matched to a gene: 6. This CDR3 contains 15 residues. For the CDR3, the DNA is TGTGCCTGGAGTAGCGGGAGGGCCAGGGCCGGGGAGCTGTTTTTT. Translating gives CAWSSGRARAGELFF.

The chain links TRBV6-9 to TRBJ2-1; 12 bases fit TRBD2. V shed 5 bases and J 8 bases; nucleotides not matched to a gene: 16. This CDR3 spans 18 amino acids. Germline V gene lookup returns CDR1 MNHGY and CDR2 SVAAGI. The CDR3 is CASSPFTSGRQHSDEQFF. CDR3 bases: TGTGCCAGCAGTCCTTTTACTAGCGGGAGGCAGCATTCCGATGAGCAGTTCTTC.

The chain combines TRBV9 with TRBJ2-1, with unresolved D. V was clipped by 7 bases and J by 0 bases, with 14 bases between them. The germline gives CDR1 SGDLS, CDR2 YYNGEE. The CDR3 is 15 amino acids. CDR3 region: CASSVVAGSYNEQFF. CDR3 DNA: TGTGCCAGCTCAGTGGTGGCCGGCTCCTACAATGAGCAGTTCTTC.

The gene calls are TRBV5-4 and TRBJ2-5, with 14 bases fitting TRBD2. There are 14 residues in the CDR3. V trimming: 3 bases; J trimming: 6 bases; junction bases outside the gene matches: 1. Germline V lookup: CDR1 SGHNT, CDR2 YYREEE (reference sequence). DNA of the CDR3: TGTGCCAGCAGCTGGACTAGCGGGGGGCAGACCCAGTACTTC. Protein sequence: CASSWTSGGQTQYF.

The J gene is TRBJ2-5, the V gene TRBV4-1, with TRBD2 identical over 7 bases. J lost 4 bases, V lost 0 bases, and 14 bases had no gene match. The length of the CDR3 is 18 residues. CDR1 is MGHRA, CDR2 YSYEKL, per germline. CDR3 sequence reads: CASSQENVPGGRGETQYF. The CDR3 bases are TGCGCCAGCAGCCAAGAAAATGTACCGGGGGGTCGAGGAGAGACCCAGTACTTC.

The chain has TRBV28 and TRBJ2-7, with D tentatively TRBD2 (5 bases). V lost 5 bases and J lost 0, with 11 bases in between. Germline CDR1 and CDR2: MDHEN and SYDVKM. This CDR3 is 14 amino acids long. The CDR3 nucleotides are TGTGCCAGCAGTGTAGCTGGGAGCTCCTACGAGCAGTACTTC. This codes for CASSVAGSSYEQYF. The full variable domain, rest sourced from reference TRBV28 and TRBJ2-7, is DVKVTQSSRYLVKRTGEKVFLECVQDMDHENMFWYRQDPGLGLRLIYFSYDVKMKEKGDIPEGYSVSREKKERFSLILESASTNQTSMYLCASSVAGSSYEQYFGPGTRLTVT.

The V and J genes are TRBV2 and TRBJ2-7, with D possibly matching TRBD1 (6 bases). V was trimmed by 5 bases and J by 0 bases, leaving 8 bases between them. CDR1 and CDR2 from the germline V gene are SNHLY and FYNNEI. The CDR3 has 13 residues. In DNA, the CDR3 is TGTGCCAGCAGTTCGACAGGCTCCTACGAGCAGTACTTC. Its translation is CASSSTGSYEQYF.

The J gene is TRBJ2-1, the V gene TRBV9; D assignment may be TRBD1 or TRBD2 (5 bases each). Germline V lookup: CDR1 SGDLS, CDR2 YYNGEE. CDR3 size: 19 residues. V lost 3 bases and J lost 7, with 29 bases in between. In nucleotides, the CDR3 is TGTGCCAGCAGCGAAAGTCCCACATCTCCGGGACCAATCGCAAATGAGCAGTTCTTC. Protein product: CASSESPTSPGPIANEQFF. The full variable domain, with the rest looked up from reference TRBV9 and TRBJ2-1, is DSGVTQTPKHLITATGQRVTLRCSPRSGDLSVYWYQQSLDQGLQFLIQYYNGEERAKGNILERFSAQQFPDLHSELNLSSLELGDSALYFCASSESPTSPGPIANEQFFGPGTRLTVL.